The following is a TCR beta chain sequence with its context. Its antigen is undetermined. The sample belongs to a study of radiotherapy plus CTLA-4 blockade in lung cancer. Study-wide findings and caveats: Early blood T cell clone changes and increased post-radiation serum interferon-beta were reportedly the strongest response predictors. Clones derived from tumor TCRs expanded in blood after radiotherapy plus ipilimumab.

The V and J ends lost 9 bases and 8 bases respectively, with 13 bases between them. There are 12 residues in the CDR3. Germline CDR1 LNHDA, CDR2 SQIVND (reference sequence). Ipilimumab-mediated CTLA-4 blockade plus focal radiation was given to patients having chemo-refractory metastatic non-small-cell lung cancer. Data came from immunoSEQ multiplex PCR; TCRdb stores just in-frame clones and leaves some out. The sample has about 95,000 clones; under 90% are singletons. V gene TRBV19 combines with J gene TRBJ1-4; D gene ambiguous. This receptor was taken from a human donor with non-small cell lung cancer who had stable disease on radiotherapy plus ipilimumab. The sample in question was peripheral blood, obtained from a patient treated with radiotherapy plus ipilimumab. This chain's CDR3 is CASGTLPEKLFF. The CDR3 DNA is TGTGCCAGCGGAACCCTGCCCGAAAAACTGTTTTTT.